This is a list of T cell receptor beta chains from one sample in a study of Ad26.COV2.S vaccination and SARS-CoV-2 variants. Some clones are missing from TCRdb's copy, which holds only in-frame ones; the method was immunoSEQ multiplex PCR. The sample lists approximately 300,000 clones; about 82% were seen once. The starting material was peripheral blood, obtained in a trial of Ad26.COV2.S vaccine versus placebo. The receptors shown here come from a person aged 18 to 65 who received the Ad26.COV2.S COVID-19 vaccine or a placebo. Both conserved end residues are part of each CDR3. D genes are given only for firm matches. A row's size may be missing; if present it is once, few, many or a size class.

d_gene: NA; abundance: NA; v_gene: TRBV6-4; j_gene: TRBJ1-5; CDR3nt: TGTGCCAGCAGTGACTCCAGAAGGCTAGGGGGAAGTTTTGGCAATCAGCCCCAGCATTTT; CDR3aa: CASSDSRRLGGSFGNQPQHF
d_gene: NA; abundance: NA; v_gene: TRBV14; j_gene: TRBJ2-1; CDR3nt: TGTGCCAGCAGCCAAGGCTACCCAGGGTTTGTCAATGAGCAGTTCTTC; CDR3aa: CASSQGYPGFVNEQFF
d_gene: TRBD2; abundance: NA; v_gene: TRBV5-1; j_gene: TRBJ2-3; CDR3nt: TGCGCCAGCAGCTTGGAGCCAGCGGGGGCTCTTGGAGGTCGGGATACGCAGTATTTT; CDR3aa: CASSLEPAGALGGRDTQYF
d_gene: NA; abundance: NA; v_gene: TRBV2; j_gene: TRBJ2-5; CDR3nt: TGTGCCAGCAAGTTGTTGGAGACCCAGTACTTC; CDR3aa: CASKLLETQYF
d_gene: NA; abundance: once; v_gene: TRBV30; j_gene: TRBJ1-2; CDR3nt: TGTGCCTGGAGTAGGTCCGGGTGGGGCTATGGCTACACCTTC; CDR3aa: CAWSRSGWGYGYTF
d_gene: TRBD2; abundance: once; v_gene: TRBV7-2; j_gene: TRBJ2-1; CDR3nt: TGTGCCAGCAGCTATGCACTAGCGGGGGTTAATGAGCAGTTCTTC; CDR3aa: CASSYALAGVNEQFF
d_gene: NA; abundance: NA; v_gene: TRBV10-3; j_gene: TRBJ1-1; CDR3nt: TGTGCCATCAGTGGGTCCACTGAAGCTTTCTTT; CDR3aa: CAISGSTEAFF
d_gene: NA; abundance: NA; v_gene: TRBV5-1; j_gene: TRBJ2-1; CDR3nt: TGCGCCAGCAGCTTACAGGGTACTTCCCTCAATGAGCAGTTCTTC; CDR3aa: CASSLQGTSLNEQFF
d_gene: TRBD1; abundance: once; v_gene: TRBV28; j_gene: TRBJ1-2; CDR3nt: TGTGCCAGCAGCCTTCCAGGGGGCTATGGCTACACCTTC; CDR3aa: CASSLPGGYGYTF
d_gene: TRBD2; abundance: NA; v_gene: TRBV6-5; j_gene: TRBJ2-7; CDR3nt: TGTGCCAGCAGTTATAAGGGTCCGGGAGGGTACGAGCAGTACTTC; CDR3aa: CASSYKGPGGYEQYF
d_gene: NA; abundance: once; v_gene: TRBV29-1; j_gene: TRBJ2-1; CDR3nt: TGCAGCGTTGTTCCCCGTACTGAGCAGTTCTTC; CDR3aa: CSVVPRTEQFF
d_gene: NA; abundance: NA; v_gene: TRBV7-9; j_gene: TRBJ1-6; CDR3nt: TGTGCCAGCAGCTTAGCGGGGGGCAGAGGGTATTCACCCCTCCACTTT; CDR3aa: CASSLAGGRGYSPLHF
d_gene: TRBD1; abundance: once; v_gene: TRBV5-4; j_gene: TRBJ1-2; CDR3nt: TGTGCCAGCAGAAAGTCGACAGGGGGTAACTATGGCTACACCTTC; CDR3aa: CASRKSTGGNYGYTF
d_gene: NA; abundance: NA; v_gene: TRBV6-2/TRBV6-3; j_gene: TRBJ2-5; CDR3nt: TGTGCCAGCAGTCCGGCGGGGGCTTCATGGGGGACCCAGTACTTC; CDR3aa: CASSPAGASWGTQYF
d_gene: NA; abundance: once; v_gene: TRBV7-9; j_gene: TRBJ2-7; CDR3nt: TGTGCCAGCAGCTTATCTACAGCCTACGAGCAGTACTTC; CDR3aa: CASSLSTAYEQYF
d_gene: TRBD1; abundance: NA; v_gene: TRBV25-1; j_gene: TRBJ2-1; CDR3nt: TGTGCCAGCAGTGAATCCTTAAGACAGGGGTCCTACAATGAGCAGTTCTTC; CDR3aa: CASSESLRQGSYNEQFF
d_gene: NA; abundance: NA; v_gene: TRBV6-5; j_gene: TRBJ1-6; CDR3nt: TGTGCCAGCAATATATCGCGGCGGCTGGGATCACCCCTCCACTTT; CDR3aa: CASNISRRLGSPLHF
d_gene: TRBD1; abundance: NA; v_gene: TRBV9; j_gene: TRBJ1-4; CDR3nt: TGTGCCAGCAGCGTCTCAGCGGGACAGGGTAATGAAAAACTGTTTTTT; CDR3aa: CASSVSAGQGNEKLFF
d_gene: NA; abundance: NA; v_gene: TRBV6-2/TRBV6-3; j_gene: TRBJ1-6; CDR3nt: TGTGCCAGCAGTTTCGGACGGCTCTCCTATAATTCACCCCTCCACTTT; CDR3aa: CASSFGRLSYNSPLHF
d_gene: NA; abundance: NA; v_gene: TRBV6-1; j_gene: TRBJ1-1; CDR3nt: TGTGCCAGCAGTGAATCAGGCAAGCCCCAGGTGGCTTTCTTT; CDR3aa: CASSESGKPQVAFF
d_gene: NA; abundance: NA; v_gene: TRBV6-5; j_gene: TRBJ1-2; CDR3nt: TGTGCCAGCATTTTAAGTTACGGGAATAACTATGGCTACACCTTC; CDR3aa: CASILSYGNNYGYTF
d_gene: TRBD2; abundance: once; v_gene: TRBV5-1; j_gene: TRBJ2-3; CDR3nt: TGCGCCAGCAGCGTCGGGACTAGCGGGGGCACTAGCACAGATACGCAGTATTTT; CDR3aa: CASSVGTSGGTSTDTQYF
d_gene: NA; abundance: NA; v_gene: TRBV19; j_gene: TRBJ1-1; CDR3nt: TGTGCCAGTAGTCCCGAACAGGAGTACACTGAAGCTTTCTTT; CDR3aa: CASSPEQEYTEAFF
d_gene: NA; abundance: NA; v_gene: TRBV7-2; j_gene: TRBJ1-1; CDR3nt: TGTGCCAGCAGCCAGGCGGGGGGGGACGAGGTGATTTTCTTT; CDR3aa: CASSQAGGDEVIFF
d_gene: TRBD1; abundance: NA; v_gene: TRBV19; j_gene: TRBJ2-5; CDR3nt: TGTGCCAGTAGTATAGGTCCGGGACAGGGGGAGACCCAGTACTTC; CDR3aa: CASSIGPGQGETQYF
d_gene: NA; abundance: NA; v_gene: TRBV6-5; j_gene: TRBJ1-1; CDR3nt: TGTGCCAGCAGTTACTCTAATAGACGGGCGGGCACTGAAGCTTTCTTT; CDR3aa: CASSYSNRRAGTEAFF
d_gene: TRBD1; abundance: NA; v_gene: TRBV28; j_gene: TRBJ2-6; CDR3nt: TGTGCCAGCAGAACAGGGGGCGCTGGGGCCAACGTCCTGACTTTC; CDR3aa: CASRTGGAGANVLTF
d_gene: NA; abundance: NA; v_gene: TRBV5-1; j_gene: TRBJ2-2; CDR3nt: TGCGCCAGCAGCATCGGGACTTCCGGGGAGCTGTTTTTT; CDR3aa: CASSIGTSGELFF
d_gene: NA; abundance: NA; v_gene: TRBV15; j_gene: TRBJ2-7; CDR3nt: TGTGCCACCAGCGCTCCCGGGACCGCCGGCGAGCAGTACTTC; CDR3aa: CATSAPGTAGEQYF
d_gene: NA; abundance: NA; v_gene: TRBV15; j_gene: TRBJ2-7; CDR3nt: TGTGCCACCAGCAGAGATGGGCCCTCCTACGAGCAGTACTTC; CDR3aa: CATSRDGPSYEQYF
d_gene: NA; abundance: few; v_gene: TRBV18; j_gene: TRBJ1-5; CDR3nt: TGTGCCAGCTCACCACCGGGTCAGCCCCAGCATTTT; CDR3aa: CASSPPGQPQHF
d_gene: NA; abundance: NA; v_gene: TRBV10-3; j_gene: TRBJ1-2; CDR3nt: TGTGCCATCAGTGAGAGAGGGCAGTATACCTCGGGGGGCTACACCTTC; CDR3aa: CAISERGQYTSGGYTF
d_gene: NA; abundance: NA; v_gene: TRBV5-1; j_gene: TRBJ1-2; CDR3nt: TGCGCCAGCAGCTCCAGGGTTAACTATGGCTACACCTTC; CDR3aa: CASSSRVNYGYTF
d_gene: TRBD2; abundance: NA; v_gene: TRBV6-6; j_gene: TRBJ2-3; CDR3nt: TGTGCCAGCCGAGCTCGGGACTACTTTACAGATACGCAGTATTTT; CDR3aa: CASRARDYFTDTQYF
d_gene: NA; abundance: NA; v_gene: TRBV5-4; j_gene: TRBJ2-7; CDR3nt: TGTGCCAGCAGCTTGCAGGCTAATCTCGAGCAGTACTTC; CDR3aa: CASSLQANLEQYF
d_gene: NA; abundance: NA; v_gene: TRBV6-6; j_gene: TRBJ1-2; CDR3nt: TGTGCCAGCAGTTATAAAGGGCGCTACACCTTC; CDR3aa: CASSYKGRYTF
d_gene: NA; abundance: NA; v_gene: TRBV7-2; j_gene: TRBJ2-7; CDR3nt: TGTGCCAGCAGCTTAGGTTTTAGAGGGTTGATCTACGAGCAGTACTTC; CDR3aa: CASSLGFRGLIYEQYF
d_gene: NA; abundance: few; v_gene: TRBV6-5; j_gene: TRBJ1-5; CDR3nt: TGTGCCAGCAGTTCGGTGTGGGGGGGTCAGCCCCAGCATTTT; CDR3aa: CASSSVWGGQPQHF
d_gene: NA; abundance: NA; v_gene: TRBV5-1; j_gene: TRBJ1-1; CDR3nt: TGCGCCAGCAGGTTACACAAGGACCCGACAGGTGAAGCTTTCTTT; CDR3aa: CASRLHKDPTGEAFF
d_gene: NA; abundance: NA; v_gene: TRBV7-2; j_gene: TRBJ1-1; CDR3nt: TGTGCCAGCAGCTCCAACCCAGGGTTTTACACTGAAGCTTTCTTT; CDR3aa: CASSSNPGFYTEAFF
d_gene: TRBD1; abundance: NA; v_gene: TRBV6-1; j_gene: TRBJ2-7; CDR3nt: TGTGCCAGCAGTGAATGGGGACAGACTATCTACGAGCAGTACTTC; CDR3aa: CASSEWGQTIYEQYF
d_gene: NA; abundance: NA; v_gene: TRBV19; j_gene: TRBJ2-3; CDR3nt: TGTGCCAGTAGTCGCAGAACAGATACGCAGTATTTT; CDR3aa: CASSRRTDTQYF
d_gene: NA; abundance: NA; v_gene: TRBV19; j_gene: TRBJ1-4; CDR3nt: TGTGCCAGTAGGTTGGGTGAAAAACTGTTTTTT; CDR3aa: CASRLGEKLFF
d_gene: NA; abundance: few; v_gene: TRBV15; j_gene: TRBJ2-7; CDR3nt: TGTGCCACCAGCAGAGAAGGGTCCGCTGGAGGTCAGTACTTC; CDR3aa: CATSREGSAGGQYF
d_gene: NA; abundance: NA; v_gene: TRBV7-2; j_gene: TRBJ1-6; CDR3nt: TGTGCCAGCAGCTACCCACCGGGAGGGAGAGTAAATTCACCCCTCCACTTT; CDR3aa: CASSYPPGGRVNSPLHF
d_gene: TRBD1; abundance: once; v_gene: TRBV7-2; j_gene: TRBJ1-4; CDR3nt: TGTGCCAGCAGTCCCGGGAGGGGCAGGGGGCCAACTAATGAAAAACTGTTTTTT; CDR3aa: CASSPGRGRGPTNEKLFF
d_gene: NA; abundance: NA; v_gene: TRBV12-3/TRBV12-4; j_gene: TRBJ1-2; CDR3nt: TGTGCCAGCAGTTTAGGGGGTCCTACAGCCCTCTTC; CDR3aa: CASSLGGPTALF
d_gene: NA; abundance: once; v_gene: TRBV6-5; j_gene: TRBJ2-2; CDR3nt: TGTGCCAGCAGCCGGGGACCCACCGGGGAGCTGTTTTTT; CDR3aa: CASSRGPTGELFF
d_gene: NA; abundance: NA; v_gene: TRBV15; j_gene: TRBJ1-2; CDR3nt: TGTGCCACCAGCAGCATAAACGGCTACTATGGCTACACCTTC; CDR3aa: CATSSINGYYGYTF
d_gene: NA; abundance: NA; v_gene: TRBV30; j_gene: TRBJ2-1; CDR3nt: TGTGCCTGGAGTCAGCAAGAAGGGCGGTTCTTC; CDR3aa: CAWSQQEGRFF
d_gene: NA; abundance: NA; v_gene: TRBV6-6; j_gene: TRBJ2-7; CDR3nt: TGTGCCAGCAGTTACTCAGGACAGTCCTACGAGCAGTACTTC; CDR3aa: CASSYSGQSYEQYF
d_gene: TRBD1; abundance: NA; v_gene: TRBV6-5; j_gene: TRBJ2-5; CDR3nt: TGTGCCAGCAGAGGGGGCGGAGAGACCCAGTACTTC; CDR3aa: CASRGGGETQYF
d_gene: TRBD1; abundance: NA; v_gene: TRBV6-5; j_gene: TRBJ1-2; CDR3nt: TGTGCCAGCAGTTCTCGGACAGGGATCAATAACTATGGCTACACCTTC; CDR3aa: CASSSRTGINNYGYTF
d_gene: NA; abundance: once; v_gene: TRBV28; j_gene: TRBJ1-2; CDR3nt: TGTGCCAGCAGGTGGGGCAGTAACTATGGCTACACCTTC; CDR3aa: CASRWGSNYGYTF
d_gene: TRBD1; abundance: NA; v_gene: TRBV4-1; j_gene: TRBJ2-7; CDR3nt: TGCGCCAGCAGACGGACAGGGACCTACGAGCAGTACTTC; CDR3aa: CASRRTGTYEQYF
d_gene: TRBD1; abundance: NA; v_gene: TRBV7-8; j_gene: TRBJ2-7; CDR3nt: TGTGCCAGCAGCTTAGGGGAAATAGGACAGGGGGCAGGAGAGCAGTACTTC; CDR3aa: CASSLGEIGQGAGEQYF
d_gene: NA; abundance: NA; v_gene: TRBV13; j_gene: TRBJ1-1; CDR3nt: TGTGCCAGCAGCCGGAGGGGGGGGACTGAAGCTTTCTTT; CDR3aa: CASSRRGGTEAFF
d_gene: NA; abundance: NA; v_gene: TRBV6-5; j_gene: TRBJ2-3; CDR3nt: TGTGCCAGCAGTTCTGACTACGCAGATACGCAGTATTTT; CDR3aa: CASSSDYADTQYF
d_gene: TRBD2; abundance: NA; v_gene: TRBV19; j_gene: TRBJ2-3; CDR3nt: TGTGCCAGTAGCCCCACGGAGCGGGGGGGCACAGATACGCAGTATTTT; CDR3aa: CASSPTERGGTDTQYF
d_gene: NA; abundance: NA; v_gene: TRBV7-2; j_gene: TRBJ2-1; CDR3nt: TGTGCCAGCAGCTTAGCACTAGGCGAACGATATGAGCAGTTCTTC; CDR3aa: CASSLALGERYEQFF